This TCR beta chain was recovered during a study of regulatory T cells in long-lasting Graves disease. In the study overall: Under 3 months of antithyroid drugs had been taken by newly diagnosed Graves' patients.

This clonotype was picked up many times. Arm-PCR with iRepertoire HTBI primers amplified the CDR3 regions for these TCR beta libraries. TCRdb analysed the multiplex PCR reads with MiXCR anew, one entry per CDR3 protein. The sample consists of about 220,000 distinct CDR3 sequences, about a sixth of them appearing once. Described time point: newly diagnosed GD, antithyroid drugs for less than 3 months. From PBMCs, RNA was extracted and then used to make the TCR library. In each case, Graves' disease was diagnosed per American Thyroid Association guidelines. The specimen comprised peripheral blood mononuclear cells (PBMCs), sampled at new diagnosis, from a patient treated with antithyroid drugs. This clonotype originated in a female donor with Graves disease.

The CDR3 coding sequence is TGTGCCAGCAGCTCGGGACAAACCAATGAGCAGTTCTTC. The encoded protein is CASSSGQTNEQFF. The chain uses TRBV11-1 and TRBJ2-1; a possible D gene is TRBD1 (6 bases). The V end was cut by 4 bases, the J end by 6 bases, with 10 bases between. The germline gives CDR1 SGHAT, CDR2 FQDESV (reference sequence). This CDR3 is 13 amino acids long.